This is a list of T cell receptor beta chains from one sample in a study of T cell responses to AZD1222 COVID-19 vaccine. Clones were read by immunoSEQ multiplex PCR, and TCRdb kept only the in-frame ones, dropping some. The sample has roughly 67,000 clones, more than 70% seen once. The sequences come from peripheral blood, collected on day 0 of AZD1222 vaccination. The receptor set was obtained from an adult in good health. Both conserved end residues are part of each CDR3. A D gene is named only where the DNA matches it firmly. Clone size is stated in some rows and not others, as once, few, many or a class when expanded.

clone_size,v_call,j_call,d_call,cdr3_aa,cdr3_nt
.,TRBV6-5,TRBJ2-7,TRBD1,CASSYIGQGANEQYF,TGTGCCAGCAGTTATATTGGACAGGGGGCCAACGAGCAGTACTTC
.,TRBV2,TRBJ2-5,.,CASSDRWASETQYF,TGTGCCAGCAGTGACAGGTGGGCGTCAGAGACCCAGTACTTC
.,TRBV28,TRBJ1-3,.,CASSDSGNTIYF,TGTGCCAGCAGTGACTCTGGAAACACCATATATTTT
.,TRBV10-3,TRBJ1-3,.,CAISGGHDGNTIYF,TGTGCCATCAGTGGGGGACACGATGGAAACACCATATATTTT
.,TRBV30,TRBJ2-3,.,CAWTRSRTLTQYF,TGTGCCTGGACGAGGTCCCGGACTCTTACGCAGTATTTT
.,TRBV19,TRBJ2-7,.,CATRGQSYEQYF,TGTGCCACCCGCGGACAGTCCTACGAGCAGTACTTC
.,TRBV7-9,TRBJ2-5,.,CASSPPGTETQYF,TGTGCCAGCAGCCCCCCTGGCACAGAGACCCAGTACTTC
.,TRBV5-3,TRBJ2-5,.,CARSWGVGLLYQETQYF,TGTGCCAGAAGCTGGGGGGTGGGACTCTTGTACCAAGAGACCCAGTACTTC
once,TRBV27,TRBJ2-2,TRBD2,CASSHAGTSTGELFF,TGTGCCAGCAGTCACGCCGGGACTAGCACCGGGGAGCTGTTTTTT
.,TRBV5-1,TRBJ2-3,.,CASSVSGSLDTQYF,TGCGCCAGCAGCGTTAGTGGGAGTCTCGATACGCAGTATTTT
.,TRBV7-2,TRBJ1-6,.,CASSFRQGRNSPLHF,TGTGCCAGCAGCTTTCGGCAGGGCCGTAATTCACCCCTCCACTTT
.,TRBV7-9,TRBJ1-1,.,CASSLASAGHRTEAFF,TGTGCCAGCAGCTTAGCGAGCGCAGGGCATAGAACTGAAGCTTTCTTT
.,TRBV24-1,TRBJ2-3,.,CATSVGNSLDTQYF,TGTGCCACCAGTGTCGGGAATTCGCTAGATACGCAGTATTTT
.,TRBV5-1,TRBJ2-1,.,CASSPTRSYNEQFF,TGCGCCAGCAGCCCCACGCGCTCCTACAATGAGCAGTTCTTC
once,TRBV18,TRBJ1-1,TRBD1,CASEGQGGTEAFF,TGTGCCAGCGAAGGACAGGGAGGCACTGAAGCTTTCTTT
.,TRBV11-3,TRBJ2-2,.,CASSLDLRSTGELFF,TGTGCCAGCAGCTTAGACCTTAGAAGCACCGGGGAGCTGTTTTTT
.,TRBV5-4,TRBJ2-3,.,CASSLEQGSTDTQYF,TGTGCCAGCAGCTTGGAACAGGGTAGCACAGATACGCAGTATTTT
.,TRBV7-3,TRBJ2-2,.,CASSLSGELFF,TGTGCCAGCAGCTTATCCGGGGAGCTGTTTTTT
.,TRBV27,TRBJ1-6,.,CASSFRGSPLHF,TGTGCCAGCAGTTTCAGGGGTTCACCCCTCCACTTT
.,TRBV6-5,TRBJ1-6,TRBD1,CASKGYRGNSPLHF,TGTGCCAGCAAAGGGTACAGGGGTAATTCACCCCTCCACTTT
.,TRBV28,TRBJ1-2,TRBD1,CASSWDRGRSGGYTF,TGTGCCAGCAGTTGGGACAGGGGGCGTTCGGGTGGCTACACCTTC
.,TRBV7-2,TRBJ1-5,.,CASSSTGATGAQHF,TGTGCCAGCAGCTCGACAGGCGCGACGGGGGCCCAGCATTTT
.,TRBV5-1,TRBJ2-5,.,CASSLGRISRETQYF,TGCGCCAGCAGCTTGGGTCGAATCTCCCGAGAGACCCAGTACTTC
.,TRBV9,TRBJ2-7,.,CASSAHRGGEQYF,TGTGCCAGCAGCGCCCACAGGGGAGGTGAGCAGTACTTC
.,TRBV2,TRBJ2-1,.,CASSGTANEQFF,TGTGCCAGCAGTGGGACAGCCAATGAGCAGTTCTTC
.,TRBV10-1,TRBJ2-7,TRBD2,CASSAVAGGSYEQYF,TGCGCCAGCAGTGCTGTAGCGGGAGGGAGCTACGAGCAGTACTTC
.,TRBV5-4,TRBJ2-7,TRBD1,CASSLEGQGVYEQYF,TGTGCCAGCAGCTTGGAAGGACAGGGGGTGTACGAGCAGTACTTC
.,TRBV6-2/TRBV6-3,TRBJ2-7,TRBD2,CASSKTSGSGYEQYF,TGTGCCAGCAGTAAGACTAGCGGGAGTGGGTACGAGCAGTACTTC
.,TRBV10-3,TRBJ2-3,.,CAISETDGDTQYF,TGTGCCATCAGTGAGACAGACGGGGATACGCAGTATTTT
.,TRBV19,TRBJ1-4,TRBD1,CASSIGQAGNEKLFF,TGTGCCAGTAGTATCGGACAGGCGGGTAATGAAAAACTGTTTTTT
.,TRBV5-8,TRBJ2-7,.,CASSWAPLYEQYF,TGTGCCAGCAGCTGGGCCCCCCTCTACGAGCAGTACTTC
.,TRBV27,TRBJ2-5,TRBD2,CASSRNGLAGQETQYF,TGTGCCAGCAGCCGAAACGGACTAGCGGGACAAGAGACCCAGTACTTC
.,TRBV27,TRBJ2-7,.,CASSLRGDLSYEQYF,TGTGCCAGCAGTTTGAGGGGAGATCTCTCCTACGAGCAGTACTTC
.,TRBV6-5,TRBJ1-1,.,CASSYLSPEGNTEAFF,TGTGCCAGCAGTTACCTGAGTCCTGAGGGGAACACTGAAGCTTTCTTT
.,TRBV9,TRBJ1-1,.,CASSVGSLGNTEAFF,TGTGCCAGCAGCGTAGGCAGCTTAGGGAACACTGAAGCTTTCTTT
.,TRBV4-2,TRBJ1-4,.,CASSPQQTVATNEKLFF,TGTGCCAGCAGCCCTCAACAGACAGTTGCAACTAATGAAAAACTGTTTTTT
.,TRBV29-1,TRBJ1-3,.,CSCDSLSGNTIYF,TGCAGCTGCGACTCCCTGTCTGGAAACACCATATATTTT
.,TRBV2,TRBJ2-7,TRBD1,CASSEAGQLSYEQYF,TGTGCCAGCAGTGAAGCGGGACAGCTTTCCTACGAGCAGTACTTC
.,TRBV25-1,TRBJ1-3,.,CASSGAGSSGNTIYF,TGTGCCAGCAGTGGGGCGGGCTCGTCTGGAAACACCATATATTTT
.,TRBV28,TRBJ2-1,TRBD2,CASSFGGAFRGDEQFF,TGTGCCAGCAGTTTTGGCGGGGCTTTCCGGGGGGATGAGCAGTTCTTC
few,TRBV2,TRBJ2-7,.,CASSVSIYEQYF,TGTGCCAGCAGTGTGTCCATCTACGAGCAGTACTTC
.,TRBV18,TRBJ1-5,.,CASSPNGGSNQPQHF,TGTGCCAGCTCACCAAATGGCGGAAGCAATCAGCCCCAGCATTTT
.,TRBV14,TRBJ2-6,.,CASSQEGGAGANVLTF,TGTGCCAGCAGCCAAGAAGGAGGGGCTGGGGCCAACGTCCTGACTTTC
once,TRBV4-2,TRBJ2-7,TRBD2,CASSQSGGGWLEQYF,TGTGCCAGCAGCCAAAGCGGCGGGGGGTGGTTAGAGCAGTACTTC
once,TRBV30,TRBJ2-7,TRBD1,CASTGQGTVDEQYF,TGTGCCTCAACAGGACAGGGGACTGTTGACGAGCAGTACTTC
few,TRBV13,TRBJ2-7,TRBD2,CASIESGGYEQYF,TGTGCCAGCATCGAGTCGGGGGGCTACGAGCAGTACTTC
.,TRBV20-1,TRBJ1-5,TRBD1,CSASGQGDQPQHF,TGCAGTGCTAGTGGACAGGGTGATCAGCCCCAGCATTTT
.,TRBV2,TRBJ2-7,.,CASRLFTYEQYF,TGTGCCAGCAGGCTGTTCACCTACGAGCAGTACTTC
.,TRBV13,TRBJ1-2,.,CASSSPKLGANYGYTF,TGTGCCAGCAGCTCACCTAAGCTCGGAGCTAACTATGGCTACACCTTC
.,TRBV5-5,TRBJ1-1,.,CASTWAATSEAFF,TGTGCCAGCACTTGGGCGGCCACATCTGAAGCTTTCTTT
.,TRBV27,TRBJ1-1,.,CASSLSRGTEAFF,TGTGCCAGCAGTTTATCGAGAGGCACTGAAGCTTTCTTT
.,TRBV7-9,TRBJ2-6,.,CASSPTTGFGANVLTF,TGTGCCAGCAGCCCAACTACTGGGTTTGGGGCCAACGTCCTGACTTTC
.,TRBV15,TRBJ2-5,.,CATSRDARGRETQYF,TGTGCCACCAGCAGAGATGCTAGGGGACGGGAGACCCAGTACTTC
.,TRBV5-1,TRBJ2-2,TRBD1,CASSPAKQGRWTGELFF,TGCGCCAGCAGCCCAGCGAAACAGGGGCGGTGGACCGGGGAGCTGTTTTTT